What follows are 13 T cell receptor beta chains derived from one specimen sequenced in a study of cytomegalovirus exposure and HLA in healthy donors. Amplification used 60 Vbeta primers and 13 Jbeta primers. The protocol was immunoSEQ multiplex PCR, while the TCRdb copy is restricted to in-frame clones and leaves out a portion. The sample yields around 110,000 clones, 75% seen once. Source material: PBMCs. Every receptor here comes from a male donor in good health and CMV-seropositive.

The CDR3 DNA sequence: TGTGCCTGGAGTGTCGAGTCCACTGAAGCTTTCTTT. Translated, it gives CAWSVESTEAFF. V and J are TRBV30 and TRBJ1-1, with D uncertain. The CDR3 spans 12 residues. V was clipped by 0 bases and J by 4 bases, with 6 bases between them. Germline V gene sequence: CDR1 GTSNPN, CDR2 SVGIG (reference sequence).

The chain links TRBV4-1 to TRBJ2-5, with 11 bases identical to TRBD2. This CDR3 has 16 amino acids. Germline lookup yields CDR1 MGHRA and CDR2 YSYEKL. Trimming at V came to 5 bases and at J to 3 bases, leaving 8 bases not matched to a gene. This CDR3 reads CASSSYSGGGKETQYF. CDR3 nucleotides: TGCGCCAGCAGCTCCTATAGCGGGGGGGGAAAAGAGACCCAGTACTTC.

In nucleotides, the CDR3 is TGTGCCAGCACTGTCGGGGGGGGCAATTCACCCCTCCACTTT. It yields the protein CASTVGGGNSPLHF. The V gene is TRBV6-5, the J gene TRBJ1-6, with D possibly being TRBD1 (6 bases). The CDR3 loop spans 14 amino acids. V lost 7 bases to trimming and J lost 7 bases, with 14 bases between them. Per the germline V gene, CDR1 is MNHEY and CDR2 is SVGAGI.

V and J are TRBV28 and TRBJ1-5; D gene uncertain. This CDR3 has 14 amino acids. In germline, CDR1 is MDHEN, CDR2 SYDVKM. Trimming took off 3 bases at V and 2 bases at J, with 8 bases between the two ends. Here the CDR3 DNA reads TGTGCCAGCAGTTTGGGAGGGCGCAATCAGCCCCAGCATTTT. Translating gives CASSLGGRNQPQHF.

The rearrangement links TRBV19 to TRBJ2-1; TRBD1 matches 9 bases. CDR1 and CDR2 from the germline V gene are LNHDA and SQIVND (reference sequence). Losses at the gene ends were 0 bases for V and 3 bases for J; bases not matched to a gene: 3. This CDR3 has 16 residues. The CDR3 protein is CASSIDWDRVYNEQFF. The CDR3 DNA is TGTGCCAGTAGTATAGATTGGGACAGGGTCTACAATGAGCAGTTCTTC.

The chain employs TRBV4-2 and TRBJ2-3; D call uncertain. The CDR3 runs to 13 residues. Trimming cost V 4 bases and J 6 bases, with 11 bases left between them. Per germline, CDR1 LGHNA and CDR2 YNFKEQ. CDR3 coding DNA: TGTGCCAGCAGCCCCTCCCCTCGGGATACGCAGTATTTT. Translation gives CASSPSPRDTQYF.

The V and J genes are TRBV6-1 and TRBJ1-1; 7 bases line up with TRBD1. Germline CDR1 reads MNHNS; CDR2 reads SASEGT. The V gene end was trimmed by 7 bases and the J gene end by 0 bases; junction bases not matched to a gene: 5. This CDR3 is 14 amino acids long. The CDR3 region has the DNA TGTGCCAGCAAGACCGACAGGGTGAACACTGAAGCTTTCTTT. It is translated as CASKTDRVNTEAFF.

Details on this clone: Sequence at one end of the junction differs from germline and may be a read error. The rearrangement links TRBV25-1 to TRBJ1-6, with no clear D. This CDR3 contains 14 residues. From germline, CDR1 is MGHDK and CDR2 SYGVNS. This CDR3 reads CASSEAPDNSPLNF. For the CDR3, the DNA is TGTGCCAGCAGTGAGGCCCCTGATAATTCACCCCTCAACTTT. Full variable domain (outside the CDR3, taken from reference TRBV25-1 and TRBJ1-6): EADIYQTPRYLVIGTGKKITLECSQTMGHDKMYWYQQDPGMELHLIHYSYGVNSTEKGDLSSESTVSRIRTEHFPLTLESARPSHTSQYLCASSEAPDNSPLNFGNGTRLTVT.

The rearrangement uses TRBV5-4 and TRBJ2-7, with a tentative D call TRBD2 (6 bases). Trimming took 0 bases from V and 0 from J, leaving 10 bases between them. CDR3 size: 15 residues. Germline V gene lookup returns CDR1 SGHNT and CDR2 YYREEE (reference sequence). CDR3 coding DNA: TGTGCCAGCAGCTTGGGGGGACTCACCTCCTACGAGCAGTACTTC. Protein: CASSLGGLTSYEQYF. Full variable domain (remainder filled in from reference TRBV5-4 and TRBJ2-7): ETGVTQSPTHLIKTRGQQVTLRCSSQSGHNTVSWYQQALGQGPQFIFQYYREEENGRGNFPPRFSGLQFPNYSSELNVNALELDDSALYLCASSLGGLTSYEQYFGPGTRLTVT.

V usage is TRBV25-1 and J usage is TRBJ2-7; tentative D call: TRBD1 (6 bases). Germline CDR1 is MGHDK and CDR2 is SYGVNS. The CDR3 extends over 15 amino acids. Trimming shortened V by 4 bases and J by 0 bases, and 13 bases separated the two germline ends. This chain's CDR3 is CASSATDRSSYEQYF. The CDR3 region has the DNA TGTGCCAGCAGTGCCACGGACAGAAGCTCCTACGAGCAGTACTTC.

In its sample, this clone was seen a few times. The chain recombines TRBV2 with TRBJ1-2; D gene unclear. CDR3 size: 15 residues. Between the trimmed V and J ends, which lost 4 bases and 3 bases, there was a span of 15 bases. Germline CDR1 reads SNHLY; CDR2 reads FYNNEI. DNA of the CDR3: TGTGCCAGCAGTGCTGAACAGCTACCTTACTATGGCTACACCTTC. Translation: CASSAEQLPYYGYTF.

The DNA of the CDR3 is TGTGCCAGCAGCCAGTCGACAGTTCTCTCTGGAAACACCATATATTTT. Protein: CASSQSTVLSGNTIYF. The chain joins TRBV16 to TRBJ1-3; D is perhaps TRBD1 (5 bases). CDR1 is KGHSY and CDR2 is FQNENV in the germline V gene. V was pared by 3 bases and J by 0 bases, with 12 bases between. The CDR3 has 16 residues.

The chain couples TRBV4-3 to TRBJ2-5; the match to TRBD2 covers 8 bases. Germline CDR1 LGHNA, CDR2 YSLEER. The V gene end was trimmed by 4 bases and the J gene end by 7 bases; junction bases not matched to a gene: 11. The CDR3 covers 15 residues. The CDR3 region has the DNA TGCGCCAGCAGCCTTCTACTCGGGGGGGGAGGGACCCAGTACTTC. Encoded protein: CASSLLLGGGGTQYF.